The entry below describes one T cell receptor (beta chain). Its antigen remains unidentified. The entry originates in a study of circulating and synovial CD4+ cells in juvenile arthritis. Study-level results: T cell genome counts differed by at least an order of magnitude between CPL and CD4 samples. Deeper sequencing increased measured overlap with synovial clonotypes. Some such blood samples were as oligoclonal as synovium.

This CDR3 contains 14 residues. The V end was cut by 6 bases, the J end by 3 bases, with 15 bases between. Germline values: CDR1 SGHDT, CDR2 YYEEEE. Sequenced by immunoSEQ multiplex PCR; TCRdb stores in-frame clones only, minus some. The table includes 32,000 or so clones, over 90% detected once. Sequencing was performed on CD4+ T cells from blood. This receptor was identified in a human donor with juvenile idiopathic arthritis. The chain has TRBV5-6 and TRBJ1-2; perhaps TRBD1 as D (5 bases). The CDR3 DNA sequence: TGTGCCAGCAACCTTCCCGGGGGGGACTATGGCTACACCTTC. Its translation: CASNLPGGDYGYTF. The complete variable domain, with remaining parts taken from reference TRBV5-6 and TRBJ1-2, reads DAGVTQSPTHLIKTRGQQVTLRCSPKSGHDTVSWYQQALGQGPQFIFQYYEEEERQRGNFPDRFSGHQFPNYSSELNVNALLLGDSALYLCASNLPGGDYGYTFGSGTRLTVV.